These T cell receptor beta chains were read from a single sample in a study of cytomegalovirus exposure and HLA in healthy donors. Here immunoSEQ multiplex PCR was the method, and the copy in TCRdb shows in-frame clones only, minus some. The table includes some 100,000 clones, 75% detected once. The sequenced sample consisted of PBMCs. All receptors come from a woman younger than 35 in good health and CMV-seropositive. Both conserved end residues are part of each CDR3. D genes are given only for firm matches. The listing skips clone size in some rows; elsewhere it reads once, few, many or a size class.

clone_size: NA; j_call: TRBJ1-4; v_call: TRBV7-9; d_call: TRBD1; cdr3_aa: CAIGQAPSTTNEKLFF; cdr3_nt: TGTGCCATTGGACAGGCTCCTTCCACAACTAATGAAAAATTGTTTTTT
clone_size: NA; j_call: TRBJ1-5; v_call: TRBV21-1; d_call: NA; cdr3_aa: CASTIGGYRGSEGNQPQHF; cdr3_nt: TGTGCCAGCACCATTGGAGGCTACAGGGGTTCTGAGGGCAATCAGCCCCAGCATTTT
clone_size: NA; j_call: TRBJ1-5; v_call: TRBV7-2; d_call: NA; cdr3_aa: CASSLAGGYSNQPQHF; cdr3_nt: TGTGCCAGCAGCTTAGCGGGCGGGTATAGCAATCAGCCCCAGCATTTT
clone_size: NA; j_call: TRBJ1-2; v_call: TRBV28; d_call: NA; cdr3_aa: CASSLYSGIYGYTF; cdr3_nt: TGTGCCAGCAGTTTATACTCGGGGATCTATGGCTACACCTTC
clone_size: few; j_call: TRBJ2-2; v_call: TRBV6-4; d_call: NA; cdr3_aa: CASSDFGDTGELFF; cdr3_nt: TGTGCCAGCAGTGACTTCGGGGACACCGGGGAGCTGTTTTTT
clone_size: once; j_call: TRBJ2-1; v_call: TRBV28; d_call: TRBD2; cdr3_aa: CASSSPGLGNDEQFF; cdr3_nt: TGTGCCAGCAGTTCCCCGGGACTAGGAAACGATGAGCAGTTCTTC
clone_size: few; j_call: TRBJ2-2; v_call: TRBV6-5; d_call: NA; cdr3_aa: CASSQTSVAGELFF; cdr3_nt: TGTGCCAGCAGCCAAACATCCGTCGCCGGGGAGCTGTTTTTT
clone_size: few; j_call: TRBJ1-1; v_call: TRBV28; d_call: NA; cdr3_aa: CASSLTTTAAFF; cdr3_nt: TGTGCCAGCAGTTTGACGACGACTGCAGCTTTCTTT
clone_size: NA; j_call: TRBJ2-1; v_call: TRBV28; d_call: TRBD2; cdr3_aa: CASSGGRKSYNEQFF; cdr3_nt: TGTGCCAGCAGTGGCGGGAGGAAATCCTACAATGAGCAGTTCTTC
clone_size: once; j_call: TRBJ2-7; v_call: TRBV5-1; d_call: NA; cdr3_aa: CASSVTPGLVYEQYF; cdr3_nt: TGCGCCAGCAGCGTTACCCCGGGACTCGTCTACGAGCAGTACTTC
clone_size: NA; j_call: TRBJ2-2; v_call: TRBV4-1; d_call: TRBD2; cdr3_aa: CASSQVVAGGPLWGELFF; cdr3_nt: TGCGCCAGCAGCCAAGTGGTAGCGGGAGGGCCCCTATGGGGGGAGCTGTTTTTT
clone_size: NA; j_call: TRBJ1-4; v_call: TRBV27; d_call: NA; cdr3_aa: CASPLGLGAPGTNEKLFF; cdr3_nt: TGTGCCAGCCCATTGGGGTTGGGAGCCCCGGGTACTAATGAAAAACTGTTTTTT
clone_size: few; j_call: TRBJ1-4; v_call: TRBV7-2; d_call: NA; cdr3_aa: CASSPRGHFDEKLFF; cdr3_nt: TGTGCCAGCAGCCCACGGGGACATTTCGATGAAAAACTGTTTTTT
clone_size: NA; j_call: TRBJ1-1; v_call: TRBV6-5; d_call: NA; cdr3_aa: CASSYSMETEAFF; cdr3_nt: TGTGCCAGCAGTTACTCGATGGAGACTGAAGCTTTCTTT
clone_size: NA; j_call: TRBJ2-7; v_call: TRBV30; d_call: TRBD1; cdr3_aa: CAWTSHRGNEQYF; cdr3_nt: TGTGCCTGGACGTCCCACAGGGGTAACGAGCAGTACTTC
clone_size: NA; j_call: TRBJ2-5; v_call: TRBV7-8; d_call: TRBD2; cdr3_aa: CASSSTGTSGRTKETQYF; cdr3_nt: TGTGCCAGCAGCTCAACCGGGACTAGCGGGAGGACCAAAGAGACCCAGTACTTC
clone_size: NA; j_call: TRBJ1-1; v_call: TRBV18; d_call: TRBD1; cdr3_aa: CASSPLTGPMNTEAFF; cdr3_nt: TGTGCCAGCTCACCCCTGACAGGGCCCATGAACACTGAAGCTTTCTTT
clone_size: NA; j_call: TRBJ1-3; v_call: TRBV7-9; d_call: NA; cdr3_aa: CAIQGNTIYF; cdr3_nt: TGTGCCATTCAAGGAAACACCATATATTTT
clone_size: NA; j_call: TRBJ2-7; v_call: TRBV28; d_call: NA; cdr3_aa: CASSLGRLGEQYF; cdr3_nt: TGTGCCAGCAGTTTGGGCCGTCTGGGCGAGCAGTACTTC
clone_size: NA; j_call: TRBJ1-1; v_call: TRBV30; d_call: NA; cdr3_aa: CAWSSGVAEAFF; cdr3_nt: TGTGCCTGGAGTTCGGGGGTAGCTGAAGCTTTCTTT
clone_size: NA; j_call: TRBJ2-7; v_call: TRBV7-3; d_call: NA; cdr3_aa: CASSLTGGELYEQYF; cdr3_nt: TGTGCCAGCAGCTTAACGGGGGGAGAGCTCTACGAGCAGTACTTC
clone_size: NA; j_call: TRBJ2-7; v_call: TRBV4-2; d_call: NA; cdr3_aa: CASSQESHEQYF; cdr3_nt: TGTGCCAGCAGCCAAGAATCCCATGAGCAGTACTTC
clone_size: NA; j_call: TRBJ2-1; v_call: TRBV7-2; d_call: NA; cdr3_aa: CASSLSYSYNEQFF; cdr3_nt: TGTGCCAGCAGCTTAAGCTACTCCTACAATGAGCAGTTCTTC
clone_size: once; j_call: TRBJ1-1; v_call: TRBV10-3; d_call: TRBD1; cdr3_aa: CAISRDRGNTEAFF; cdr3_nt: TGTGCCATCAGTAGGGACAGGGGGAACACTGAAGCTTTCTTT
clone_size: NA; j_call: TRBJ2-2; v_call: TRBV19; d_call: NA; cdr3_aa: CASSAGQGNTGELFF; cdr3_nt: TGTGCCAGTAGTGCCGGACAAGGAAACACCGGGGAGCTGTTTTTT
clone_size: NA; j_call: TRBJ2-7; v_call: TRBV5-1; d_call: TRBD1; cdr3_aa: CASSFRTGATYEQYF; cdr3_nt: TGCGCCAGCAGCTTTCGGACAGGGGCAACCTACGAGCAGTACTTC
clone_size: NA; j_call: TRBJ2-1; v_call: TRBV10-3; d_call: TRBD2; cdr3_aa: CAISEQRDSYNEQFF; cdr3_nt: TGTGCCATCAGTGAGCAGCGGGATTCCTACAATGAGCAGTTCTTC
clone_size: many; j_call: TRBJ2-7; v_call: TRBV4-3; d_call: TRBD1; cdr3_aa: CASSQVRDSSYEQYF; cdr3_nt: TGCGCCAGCAGCCAAGTTCGGGACAGCTCCTACGAGCAGTACTTC
clone_size: once; j_call: TRBJ2-6; v_call: TRBV6-5; d_call: NA; cdr3_aa: CASSSARGGANVLTF; cdr3_nt: TGTGCCAGCAGTTCGGCGCGGGGTGGGGCCAACGTCCTGACTTTC
clone_size: NA; j_call: TRBJ2-2; v_call: TRBV7-9; d_call: TRBD2; cdr3_aa: CASSPRDYNTGELFF; cdr3_nt: TGTGCCAGCAGCCCCAGGGACTACAACACCGGGGAGCTGTTTTTT
clone_size: NA; j_call: TRBJ2-7; v_call: TRBV7-2; d_call: TRBD2; cdr3_aa: CASSFTSDSYEQYF; cdr3_nt: TGTGCCAGCAGCTTCACTAGCGACTCCTACGAGCAGTACTTC
clone_size: NA; j_call: TRBJ2-7; v_call: TRBV7-6; d_call: NA; cdr3_aa: CASSLGGGATEQYF; cdr3_nt: TGTGCCAGCAGCTTAGGTGGAGGGGCAACCGAGCAGTACTTC
clone_size: NA; j_call: TRBJ2-1; v_call: TRBV30; d_call: NA; cdr3_aa: CAWAGRREQFF; cdr3_nt: TGTGCCTGGGCCGGGCGGAGGGAGCAGTTCTTC
clone_size: NA; j_call: TRBJ1-5; v_call: TRBV25-1; d_call: NA; cdr3_aa: CASSNTYSNQPQHF; cdr3_nt: TGTGCCAGCAGTAACACGTATAGCAATCAGCCCCAGCATTTT
clone_size: once; j_call: TRBJ2-5; v_call: TRBV7-8; d_call: TRBD2; cdr3_aa: CASSSGGVGKTQYF; cdr3_nt: TGTGCCAGCAGCTCCGGGGGGGTCGGAAAGACCCAGTACTTC
clone_size: few; j_call: TRBJ2-7; v_call: TRBV7-3; d_call: NA; cdr3_aa: CASSPADSYEQYF; cdr3_nt: TGTGCCAGCAGCCCCGCGGACAGCTACGAGCAGTACTTC
clone_size: NA; j_call: TRBJ1-5; v_call: TRBV11-2; d_call: NA; cdr3_aa: CASSPPNQPQHF; cdr3_nt: TGTGCCAGCAGCCCTCCTAATCAGCCCCAGCATTTT
clone_size: NA; j_call: TRBJ2-7; v_call: TRBV28; d_call: TRBD1; cdr3_aa: CASSITKGADASYEQYF; cdr3_nt: TGTGCCAGCAGTATTACCAAGGGGGCGGACGCCTCCTACGAGCAGTACTTC
clone_size: NA; j_call: TRBJ2-7; v_call: TRBV10-3; d_call: TRBD1; cdr3_aa: CAIAGTGVVYEQYF; cdr3_nt: TGTGCCATTGCCGGGACAGGGGTGGTTTACGAGCAGTACTTC
clone_size: NA; j_call: TRBJ2-7; v_call: TRBV19; d_call: TRBD2; cdr3_aa: CASLRTGGPGDEQYF; cdr3_nt: TGTGCCAGCCTGAGGACGGGAGGGCCTGGCGACGAGCAGTACTTC
clone_size: NA; j_call: TRBJ1-2; v_call: TRBV7-3; d_call: TRBD1; cdr3_aa: CASSLKGTGNYGYTF; cdr3_nt: TGTGCCAGCAGCTTAAAGGGGACAGGGAACTATGGCTACACCTTC
clone_size: NA; j_call: TRBJ2-2; v_call: TRBV11-3; d_call: NA; cdr3_aa: CASSLDLGGELFF; cdr3_nt: TGTGCCAGCAGCTTAGATCTAGGCGGGGAGCTGTTTTTT
clone_size: NA; j_call: TRBJ2-2; v_call: TRBV29-1; d_call: NA; cdr3_aa: CSVEQENTGELFF; cdr3_nt: TGCAGCGTTGAACAGGAAAACACCGGGGAGCTGTTTTTT
clone_size: NA; j_call: TRBJ1-1; v_call: TRBV7-3; d_call: NA; cdr3_aa: CASSLSMAVNTEAFF; cdr3_nt: TGTGCCAGCAGCTTATCCATGGCGGTGAACACTGAAGCTTTCTTT
clone_size: NA; j_call: TRBJ2-7; v_call: TRBV30; d_call: NA; cdr3_aa: CAWSAPDEQYF; cdr3_nt: TGTGCCTGGAGTGCCCCAGACGAGCAGTACTTC
clone_size: NA; j_call: TRBJ2-7; v_call: TRBV6-1; d_call: TRBD2; cdr3_aa: CASREGLAGAEQYF; cdr3_nt: TGTGCCAGCAGGGAGGGGCTAGCGGGAGCCGAGCAGTACTTC
clone_size: NA; j_call: TRBJ1-3; v_call: TRBV27; d_call: NA; cdr3_aa: CASSLQGLGGNTIYF; cdr3_nt: TGTGCCAGCAGTTTACAGGGTCTTGGAGGAAACACCATATATTTT
clone_size: NA; j_call: TRBJ1-1; v_call: TRBV5-1; d_call: TRBD1; cdr3_aa: CASSLQGRSMGTEAFF; cdr3_nt: TGCGCCAGCAGCTTACAGGGGCGCTCGATGGGCACTGAAGCTTTCTTT
clone_size: NA; j_call: TRBJ2-1; v_call: TRBV7-2; d_call: NA; cdr3_aa: CASSLELAPYNEQFF; cdr3_nt: TGTGCCAGCAGCTTAGAACTAGCCCCCTACAATGAGCAGTTCTTC
clone_size: NA; j_call: TRBJ2-7; v_call: TRBV5-1; d_call: NA; cdr3_aa: CASSLGQGGSYEQYF; cdr3_nt: TGCGCCAGCAGCTTGGGTCAGGGGGGCTCCTACGAGCAGTACTTC
clone_size: few; j_call: TRBJ2-1; v_call: TRBV7-9; d_call: TRBD2; cdr3_aa: CASSSGLAGVYNEQFF; cdr3_nt: TGTGCCAGCAGCTCGGGACTAGCGGGAGTCTACAATGAGCAGTTCTTC
clone_size: NA; j_call: TRBJ2-7; v_call: TRBV11-3; d_call: TRBD1; cdr3_aa: CASSPTRDRSSEQYF; cdr3_nt: TGTGCCAGCAGCCCCACCCGGGACAGGTCCTCCGAGCAGTACTTC
clone_size: few; j_call: TRBJ2-2; v_call: TRBV6-1; d_call: TRBD2; cdr3_aa: CASGSGRLSGELFF; cdr3_nt: TGTGCCAGCGGTAGCGGGAGGCTATCCGGGGAGCTGTTTTTT
clone_size: few; j_call: TRBJ2-7; v_call: TRBV7-2; d_call: NA; cdr3_aa: CASSSSTGVGEQYF; cdr3_nt: TGTGCCAGCAGCTCTTCTACCGGAGTGGGCGAGCAGTACTTC
clone_size: NA; j_call: TRBJ1-5; v_call: TRBV11-2; d_call: TRBD1; cdr3_aa: CASSPGGPQPQHF; cdr3_nt: TGTGCCAGCAGTCCAGGGGGCCCTCAGCCCCAGCATTTT
clone_size: NA; j_call: TRBJ2-7; v_call: TRBV6-5; d_call: NA; cdr3_aa: CASRGDSHYEQYF; cdr3_nt: TGTGCCAGCAGGGGGGACTCACACTACGAGCAGTACTTC